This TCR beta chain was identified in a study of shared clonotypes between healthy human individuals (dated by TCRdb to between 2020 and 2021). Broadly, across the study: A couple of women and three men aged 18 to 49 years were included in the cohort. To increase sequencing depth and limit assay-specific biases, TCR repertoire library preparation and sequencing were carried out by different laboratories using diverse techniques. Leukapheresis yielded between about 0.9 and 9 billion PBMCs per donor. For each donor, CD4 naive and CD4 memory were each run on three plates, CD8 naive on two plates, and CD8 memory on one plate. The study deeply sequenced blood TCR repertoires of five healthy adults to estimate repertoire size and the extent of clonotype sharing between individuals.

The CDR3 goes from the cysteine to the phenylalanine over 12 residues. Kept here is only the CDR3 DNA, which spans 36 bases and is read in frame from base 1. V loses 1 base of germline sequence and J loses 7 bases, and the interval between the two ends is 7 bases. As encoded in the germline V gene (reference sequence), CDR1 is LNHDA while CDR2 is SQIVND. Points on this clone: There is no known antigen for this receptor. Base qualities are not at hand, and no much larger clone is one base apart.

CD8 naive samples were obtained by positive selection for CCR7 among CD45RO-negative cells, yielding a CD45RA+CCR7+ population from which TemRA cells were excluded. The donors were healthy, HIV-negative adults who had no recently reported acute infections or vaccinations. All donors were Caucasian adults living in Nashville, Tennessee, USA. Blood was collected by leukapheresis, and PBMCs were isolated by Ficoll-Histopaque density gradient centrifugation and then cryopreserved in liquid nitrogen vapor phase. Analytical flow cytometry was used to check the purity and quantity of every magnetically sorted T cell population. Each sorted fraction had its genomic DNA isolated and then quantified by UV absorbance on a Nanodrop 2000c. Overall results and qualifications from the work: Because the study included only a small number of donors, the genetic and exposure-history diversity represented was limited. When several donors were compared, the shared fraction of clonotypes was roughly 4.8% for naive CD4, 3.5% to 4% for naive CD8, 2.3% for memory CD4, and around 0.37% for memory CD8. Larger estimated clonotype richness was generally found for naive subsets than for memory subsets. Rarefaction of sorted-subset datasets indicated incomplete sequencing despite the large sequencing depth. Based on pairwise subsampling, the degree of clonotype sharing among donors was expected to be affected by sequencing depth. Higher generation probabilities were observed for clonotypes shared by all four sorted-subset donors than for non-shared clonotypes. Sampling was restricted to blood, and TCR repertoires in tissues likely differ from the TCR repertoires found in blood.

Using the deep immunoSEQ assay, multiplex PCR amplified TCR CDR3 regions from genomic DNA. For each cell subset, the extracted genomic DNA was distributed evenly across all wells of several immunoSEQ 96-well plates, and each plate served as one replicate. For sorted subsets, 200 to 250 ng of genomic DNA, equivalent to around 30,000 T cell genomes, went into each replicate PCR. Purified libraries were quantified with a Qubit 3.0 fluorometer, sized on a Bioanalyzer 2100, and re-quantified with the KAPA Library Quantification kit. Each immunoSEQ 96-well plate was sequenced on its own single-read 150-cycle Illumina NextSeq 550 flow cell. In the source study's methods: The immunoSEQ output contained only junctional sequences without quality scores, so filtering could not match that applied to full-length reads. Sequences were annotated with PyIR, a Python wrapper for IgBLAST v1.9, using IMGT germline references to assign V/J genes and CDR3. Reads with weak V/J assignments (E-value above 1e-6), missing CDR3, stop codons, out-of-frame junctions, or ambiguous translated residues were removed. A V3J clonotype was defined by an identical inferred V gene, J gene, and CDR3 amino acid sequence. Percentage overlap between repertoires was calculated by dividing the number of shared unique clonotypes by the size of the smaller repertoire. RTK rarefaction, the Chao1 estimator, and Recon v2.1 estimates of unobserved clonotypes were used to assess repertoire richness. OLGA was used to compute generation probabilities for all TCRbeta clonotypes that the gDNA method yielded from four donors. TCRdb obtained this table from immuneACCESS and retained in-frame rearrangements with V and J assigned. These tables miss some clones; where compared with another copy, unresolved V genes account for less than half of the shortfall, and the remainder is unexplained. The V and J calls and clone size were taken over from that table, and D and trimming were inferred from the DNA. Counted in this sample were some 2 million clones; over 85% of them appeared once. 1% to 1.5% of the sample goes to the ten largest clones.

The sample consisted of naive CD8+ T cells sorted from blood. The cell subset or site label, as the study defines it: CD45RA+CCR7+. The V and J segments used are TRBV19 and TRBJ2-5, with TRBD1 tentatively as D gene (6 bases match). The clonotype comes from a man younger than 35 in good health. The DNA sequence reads TGTGCCAGTAGTATAGTAGGGGGGACCCAGTACTTC. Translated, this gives CASSIVGGTQYF.